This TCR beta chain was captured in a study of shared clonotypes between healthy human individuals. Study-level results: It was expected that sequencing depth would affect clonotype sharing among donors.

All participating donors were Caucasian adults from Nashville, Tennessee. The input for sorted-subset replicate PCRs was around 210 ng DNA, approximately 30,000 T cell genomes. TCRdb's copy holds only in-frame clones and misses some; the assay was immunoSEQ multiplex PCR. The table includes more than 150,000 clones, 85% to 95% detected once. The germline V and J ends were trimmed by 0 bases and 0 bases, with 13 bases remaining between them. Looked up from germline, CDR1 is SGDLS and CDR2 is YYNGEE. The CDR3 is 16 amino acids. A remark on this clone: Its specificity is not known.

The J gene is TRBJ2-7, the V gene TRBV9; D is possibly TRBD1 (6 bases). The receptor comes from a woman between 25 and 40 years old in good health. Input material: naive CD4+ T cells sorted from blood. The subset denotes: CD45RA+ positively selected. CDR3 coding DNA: TGTGCCAGCAGCGTAGTCAGGGGCTTTAGCTCCTACGAGCAGTACTTC. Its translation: CASSVVRGFSSYEQYF.